The 20 T cell receptor beta chains given below trace back to one sample, sequenced in a study of blood T cells in healthy people across ages. Combining a sample-barcoded 5' primer with a J-beta primer mix, a second PCR ran for roughly 6 to 12 cycles. Using its own MiXCR run on the 5' RACE reads, TCRdb lists one record per CDR3 protein. The repertoire holds around 1,700,000 distinct CDR3 sequences, with 28% as singletons. Sequencing was performed on blood. These receptors were collected from a woman aged 25 to 39 in good health.

The chain has TRBV7-8 and TRBJ2-3; possibly TRBD2 for D (6 bases). Germline assignment: CDR1 SGHVS and CDR2 FQNEAQ. Trimming shortened V by 8 bases and J by 4 bases, and 22 bases separated the two germline ends. CDR3 size: 16 residues. The CDR3 region is CASGVLPGGTADTQYF. The CDR3 DNA follows: TGTGCCAGCGGGGTACTTCCCGGGGGTACGGCAGATACGCAGTATTTT.

The V and J genes are TRBV18 and TRBJ1-4; weak D call: TRBD1 (5 bases). The CDR3 covers 16 residues. Germline V gene data show CDR1 as KGHSH and CDR2 as LQKENI. The V end lost 5 bases, the J end lost 5 bases, and 18 bases lay between the germline ends. As DNA, the CDR3 is TGTGCCAGCTCAAAGAACCGGGGCCCAGGGAATGAAAAACTGTTTTTT. Translating gives CASSKNRGPGNEKLFF.

The sample holds many counts of this clonotype. This chain connects TRBV15 to TRBJ2-7; the match to TRBD1 covers 8 bases. Germline V gene lookup returns CDR1 LNHNV and CDR2 YYDKDF (reference sequence). The CDR3 has 16 residues. V lost 1 base to trimming and J lost 2 bases; unmatched junction nucleotides: 7. The CDR3: CATSRVPAQGAYEQYF. The CDR3, as DNA: TGTGCCACCAGCAGAGTTCCGGCACAGGGGGCCTACGAGCAGTACTTC.

As to this clonotype: An end of the junction does not agree with germline; a read error may underlie this. This chain connects TRBV6-1 to TRBJ1-6; D is undetermined. The CDR3 extends over 14 amino acids. Germline V gene lookup returns CDR1 MNHNS and CDR2 SASEGT. The CDR3 nucleotides are TGTGCCGGCAGTGAAGCACATACCTCGTCACCCCTCCACTTT. Protein product: CAGSEAHTSSPLHF.

This clonotype was found once. The rearrangement uses TRBV4-2 and TRBJ2-7, with D perhaps TRBD1 or TRBD2 (6 bases each). The DNA end lines up better with TRBJ2-5; the J call may be wrong. Germline V lookup: CDR1 LGHNA, CDR2 YNFKEQ. This CDR3 contains 17 residues. The CDR3 DNA is TGTGCCAGCAGCCAAGAAGCGACGGGGGCTTTTCAAGAGACCCAGTACTTC. Protein: CASSQEATGAFQETQYF.

At least ten counts were recorded for this clonotype. The gene calls are TRBV7-9 and TRBJ2-4; D perhaps matches TRBD2 (5 bases). Germline-derived CDR1 and CDR2 are SEHNR and FQNEAQ (reference sequence). Trimming left V 0 bases short and J 8 bases short, with 8 bases between. CDR3 length: 13 amino acids. CDR3 region: CASSLAGEDIQYF. CDR3 bases: TGTGCCAGCAGCTTAGCGGGAGAGGACATTCAGTACTTC.

The V call is TRBV9, the J call TRBJ2-1, with 7 bases matching TRBD2. Germline V gene lookup returns CDR1 SGDLS and CDR2 YYNGEE. Trimming took 3 bases from V and 2 from J; bases not matched to a gene: 14. This CDR3 has 18 residues. The CDR3 nucleotides read TGTGCCAGCAGCGGTCAGGATGGGCTAGCGGCTACCTACAATGAGCAGTTCTTC. Translation gives CASSGQDGLAATYNEQFF. The full variable domain, its missing parts supplied by reference TRBV9 and TRBJ2-1, is DSGVTQTPKHLITATGQRVTLRCSPRSGDLSVYWYQQSLDQGLQFLIQYYNGEERAKGNILERFSAQQFPDLHSELNLSSLELGDSALYFCASSGQDGLAATYNEQFFGPGTRLTVL.

There are a few counts of this clonotype. The gene calls are TRBV20-1 and TRBJ1-2, with 9 bases identical to TRBD1. This CDR3 spans 14 amino acids. Germline V lookup: CDR1 DFQATT, CDR2 SNEGSKA (reference sequence). V shed 3 bases and J 5 bases; nucleotides not matched to a gene: 7. CDR3 sequence: CSARVGTGMYGYTF. CDR3 bases: TGCAGTGCTAGGGTTGGGACAGGGATGTATGGCTACACCTTC.

This clonotype turned up a few times. This rearrangement joins TRBV7-9 to TRBJ1-3; 9 bases map to TRBD1. Germline values: CDR1 SEHNR, CDR2 FQNEAQ (reference sequence). V lost 4 bases to trimming and J lost 2 bases; unmatched junction nucleotides: 3. This CDR3 comprises 15 residues. CDR3 bases: TGTGCCAGCAGCTCGGACAGGGGAGCTGGAAACACCATATATTTT. Amino acids: CASSSDRGAGNTIYF.

This clonotype has at least ten counts. This chain joins TRBV6-6 and TRBJ1-2; the D gene is possibly TRBD1 (5 bases). Trimming shortened V by 5 bases and J by 4 bases, and 17 bases separated the two germline ends. The germline CDR1 and CDR2 sequences are MNHNY and SVGAGI (reference sequence). The CDR3 contains 15 residues. This CDR3 reads CASSPSRARGYGYTF. The CDR3 coding sequence is TGTGCCAGCAGTCCAAGCAGGGCGCGAGGCTATGGCTACACCTTC.

The gene calls are TRBV20-1 and TRBJ2-1; 7 bases line up with TRBD2. V gave up 4 bases and J gave up 8 bases; unmatched junction bases: 14. The CDR3 contains 15 residues. Germline V gene lookup returns CDR1 DFQATT and CDR2 SNEGSKA (reference sequence). The CDR3 is CSATLAASPLDEQFF. The CDR3, as DNA: TGCAGTGCTACCCTAGCGGCCTCTCCTCTCGATGAGCAGTTCTTC.

A remark on this clonotype: The germline gene is not matched at one end of the junction; a read error may be the cause. V usage is TRBV6-5 and J usage is TRBJ2-5; D may be TRBD2 (5 bases). This CDR3 comprises 13 residues. CDR1 and CDR2 from the germline V gene are MNHEY and SVGAGI. This CDR3 is CAGSYSRAETPYF. CDR3 nucleotide sequence: TGTGCCGGCAGTTACTCGAGGGCAGAGACCCCGTACTTC.

V and J are TRBV4-1 and TRBJ1-2; D gene uncertain. The CDR3 contains 14 residues. Trimming stripped 2 bases from V and 4 bases from J, with 11 bases between. Germline CDR1 MGHRA, CDR2 YSYEKL. CDR3 protein: CASSQTAGGYGYTF. The CDR3 DNA follows: TGCGCCAGCAGCCAAACTGCCGGAGGCTATGGCTACACCTTC.

The chain carries TRBV28 and TRBJ1-6, with 12 positions matching TRBD1. The CDR3 covers 15 residues. The V gene end was trimmed by 6 bases and the J gene end by 4 bases; junction bases not matched to a gene: 1. Germline CDR1 MDHEN, CDR2 SYDVKM. The DNA of the CDR3 is TGTGCCAGCAGGGGACAGGGGGCATATAATTCACCCCTCCACTTT. Residues: CASRGQGAYNSPLHF.

This clonotype showed up just a few times. This chain connects TRBV2 to TRBJ2-5; unclear D gene. Trimming pared 6 bases from V and 4 bases from J, leaving 9 bases between. This CDR3 has 12 residues. CDR1 is SNHLY, CDR2 FYNNEI, per germline. Here the CDR3 DNA reads TGTGCCAGCAGATTTCTAGGAGAGACCCAGTACTTC. Its protein is CASRFLGETQYF.

This clonotype showed up many times. The chain has TRBV20-1 and TRBJ2-1; D is ambiguous. The germline V and J ends were trimmed by 0 bases and 0 bases, with 9 bases remaining between them. There are 15 residues in the CDR3. Germline V gene sequence: CDR1 DFQATT, CDR2 SNEGSKA (reference sequence). The CDR3 sequence is CSARDPTASYNEQFF. In DNA, the CDR3 is TGCAGTGCTAGAGATCCAACGGCCTCCTACAATGAGCAGTTCTTC.

The genes are TRBV12-3 or TRBV12-4 and TRBJ2-7; D gene ambiguous. This CDR3 contains 14 residues. The ends were cut back, 1 base at V and 3 bases at J, with 10 bases in the middle. In nucleotides, the CDR3 is TGTGCCAGCAGTTTAGGCCATGGTTTCTACGAGCAGTACTTC. It translates to CASSLGHGFYEQYF.

This clonotype has a handful of counts. CDR3 in DNA: TGTGCCAGCAGCAGGGGAGGGACAGGGGGTGATGAGCAGTTCTTC. It encodes CASSRGGTGGDEQFF. The rearrangement joins TRBV11-2 to TRBJ2-1; 11 bases match TRBD1. CDR3 length: 15 residues. J gave up 8 bases and V 5 bases, and 8 bases lay outside the gene matches. Germline CDR1 reads SGHAT; CDR2 reads FQNNGV.

This chain uses TRBV20-1 with TRBJ2-1; no clear D. Germline lookup yields CDR1 DFQATT and CDR2 SNEGSKA (reference sequence). This CDR3 spans 13 amino acids. The V gene lost 1 base and the J gene lost 10 bases, with 14 bases spanning the gap. This chain's CDR3 is CSARVPALGEQFF. CDR3 sequence (DNA): TGCAGTGCTAGAGTACCTGCCTTGGGGGAGCAGTTCTTC.

The J gene is TRBJ1-4, the V gene TRBV3-1; D is unclear. Between the trimmed V and J ends, which lost 0 bases and 0 bases, there was a span of 11 bases. Per the germline V gene, CDR1 is LGHDT and CDR2 is YNNKEL (reference sequence). This CDR3 contains 17 residues. In DNA form, the CDR3 reads TGTGCCAGCAGCCAAGATCGAGGGAGAACAACTAATGAAAAACTGTTTTTT. It yields the protein CASSQDRGRTTNEKLFF.